The source of this TCR beta chain is a study of Ad26.COV2.S vaccination and SARS-CoV-2 variants. This sample's treatment: about 20 received Ad26.COV2.S at low or high dose, single or two shots; a few received placebo; per-sample allocation not given. The investigators took samples on day 63 after the first vaccine or placebo injection. Looked up from germline, CDR1 is MNHNY and CDR2 is SVGAGI (reference sequence). Trimming shortened V by 5 bases and J by 5 bases, and 15 bases separated the two germline ends. There are 14 residues in the CDR3. Data came from immunoSEQ multiplex PCR; TCRdb stores just in-frame clones and leaves some out. This sample has 200,000 to 250,000 clones, with roughly 90% found just once. This clone has more than one count but fewer than ten.

This TCR came from a person aged 18-60 years who received the Ad26.COV2.S COVID-19 vaccine or a placebo. The rearrangement joins TRBV6-6 to TRBJ1-2; a weak D match, TRBD1 (6 bases). The source was peripheral blood, collected in a trial of Ad26.COV2.S vaccine versus placebo. The CDR3 region has the DNA TGTGCCAGCAGTAACCAACAGGGCTGGTATGGCTACACCTTC. Protein product: CASSNQQGWYGYTF.